Presented here are 18 T cell receptor beta chains from one specimen sequenced in a study of identical twins' blood T cells. MiXCR was run by TCRdb on the 5' RACE reads, yielding one entry per CDR3 protein. Of 350,000 to 450,000 distinct CDR3 sequences in the sample, approximately 30% were seen once. The sequenced sample consisted of PBMCs. The receptors were gathered from a woman aged 18-55 years in good health.

This rearrangement joins TRBV20-1 to TRBJ1-5; D not certain. There are 14 residues in the CDR3. The germline CDR1 and CDR2 sequences are DFQATT and SNEGSKA (reference sequence). Trimming removed 1 base at V and 6 bases at J, with 13 bases between. This CDR3 is CSARAGPSSQPQHF. In DNA, the CDR3 is TGCAGTGCTAGAGCCGGGCCTTCCAGTCAGCCCCAGCATTTT.

This clonotype has a count of ten or more. This chain joins TRBV12-3 or TRBV12-4 and TRBJ2-5; no clear D. The CDR3 has 15 amino acids. Trimming shortened V by 2 bases and J by 1 base, and 11 bases separated the two germline ends. The CDR3 nucleotides are TGTGCCAGCAGTTTATACCAGGACCTCCAAGAGACCCAGTACTTC. Protein: CASSLYQDLQETQYF.

Details on this clonotype: One base away lies a much larger clone, so this may be a sequencing read error. In DNA form, the CDR3 reads TGTGCCAGCAGTTTACCGAGGACTGAAGCTTTCTTT. Its translation is CASSLPRTEAFF. The rearrangement uses TRBV28 and TRBJ1-1; no clear D. Germline CDR1 and CDR2: MDHEN and SYDVKM. CDR3 length equals 12 residues. V lost 2 bases and J lost 5, with 6 bases in between. The complete variable domain, with remaining parts taken from reference TRBV28 and TRBJ1-1, reads DVKVTQSSRYLVKRTGEKVFLECVQDMDHENMFWYRQDPGLGLRLIYFSYDVKMKEKGDIPEGYSVSREKKERFSLILESASTNQTSMYLCASSLPRTEAFFGQGTRLTVV.

In its sample, this clonotype was seen a few times. This chain uses TRBV6-5 with TRBJ1-2, with TRBD1 identical over 7 bases. CDR3 length equals 14 residues. J gave up 3 bases and V 0 bases, and 1 base lay outside the gene matches. Looked up from germline, CDR1 is MNHEY and CDR2 is SVGAGI. The CDR3 bases are TGTGCCAGCAGTTACTCGGGGACAGACTATGGCTACACCTTC. Translated, it gives CASSYSGTDYGYTF.

In this sample, this clonotype turned up a few times. The rearrangement links TRBV20-1 to TRBJ2-5; 11 bases are shared with TRBD2. There are 16 residues in the CDR3. V lost 5 bases, J lost 4 bases, and 12 bases stayed unmatched. Looked up from germline, CDR1 is DFQATT and CDR2 is SNEGSKA (reference sequence). Here the CDR3 reads CSASPGTSGMGETQYF. CDR3 bases: TGCAGTGCTTCACCTGGGACTAGCGGAATGGGAGAGACCCAGTACTTC.

Notes on this clonotype: A much larger clone lies a single base off, so this may be a read error. J is TRBJ1-1 and V is TRBV29-1; the D gene is possibly TRBD1 (5 bases). Germline V gives CDR1 SQVTM, CDR2 ANQGSEA. The CDR3 is 13 residues long. In DNA form, the CDR3 reads TGCAGCGTTGCGTCGACAGTGAACGCTGAAGCTTTCTTT. It translates to CSVASTVNAEAFF.

The sample holds a few counts of this clonotype. V usage is TRBV20-1 and J usage is TRBJ2-2; D is uncertain. Germline V gives CDR1 DFQATT, CDR2 SNEGSKA (reference sequence). Trimming took off 0 bases at V and 3 bases at J, with 2 bases between the two ends. This CDR3 is 12 amino acids long. CDR3 amino acids: CSARDYTGELFF. DNA for the CDR3: TGCAGTGCTAGAGACTACACCGGGGAGCTGTTTTTT.

This clonotype appeared once. V gene TRBV4-2 combines with J gene TRBJ2-1; TRBD2 is a possible D gene (5 bases). The germline CDR1 and CDR2 sequences are LGHNA and YNFKEQ. Deletions cut 1 base from V and 7 bases from J, with 14 bases between. This CDR3 spans 15 amino acids. The CDR3 nucleotides are TGTGCCAGCAGCCAAGTCCTAGTGGGAGCAAATGAGCAGTTCTTC. Translating it yields CASSQVLVGANEQFF.

V gene TRBV5-6 combines with J gene TRBJ2-3; unclear D gene. Germline CDR1 and CDR2: SGHDT and YYEEEE. The V and J ends lost 5 bases and 2 bases respectively, with 9 bases between them. There are 13 residues in the CDR3. CDR3 nucleotide sequence: TGTGCCAGCAGACCGCGGTCCACAGATACGCAGTATTTT. Translating gives CASRPRSTDTQYF.

CDR3: CASSFGVTF. DNA for the CDR3: TGTGCCAGCAGCTTTGGAGTGACCTTC. This chain connects TRBV7-2 to TRBJ1-2; D unclear. This CDR3 region has 9 residues. The V gene's germline CDR1 is SGHTA and CDR2 FQGNSA. V lost 3 bases and J 14 bases, leaving 7 bases between the germline ends.

This clonotype was seen only a few times. The V gene is TRBV7-9, the J gene TRBJ2-3; D not certain. The CDR3 totals 12 residues. CDR1 and CDR2 from the germline V gene are SEHNR and FQNEAQ (reference sequence). Trimming pared 5 bases from V and 0 bases from J, leaving 3 bases between. The CDR3 region is CASSGSTDTQYF. CDR3 nucleotide sequence: TGTGCCAGCAGCGGGAGCACAGATACGCAGTATTTT.

The chain couples TRBV4-1 to TRBJ2-1, with unresolved D. The CDR3 covers 14 residues. The V end lost 3 bases, the J end lost 5 bases, and 11 bases lay between the germline ends. Looked up from germline, CDR1 is MGHRA and CDR2 is YSYEKL. CDR3 nucleotides: TGCGCCAGCAGCCATCGCGGCAAGGACAATGAGCAGTTCTTC. Amino acid sequence: CASSHRGKDNEQFF.

This clonotype was observed a handful of times. J is TRBJ2-3 and V is TRBV2; no definite D call. There are 13 residues in the CDR3. In germline, CDR1 is SNHLY, CDR2 FYNNEI. The V and J ends lost 6 bases and 1 base respectively, with 8 bases between them. The CDR3 sequence: CASSYSGTDTQYF. CDR3 sequence (DNA): TGTGCCAGCAGCTATTCCGGCACAGATACGCAGTATTTT.

J is TRBJ2-3 and V is TRBV3-1, with 7 nucleotides matching TRBD2. Trimming cost V 4 bases and J 7 bases; bases outside gene matches: 11. There are 15 residues in the CDR3. Per germline, CDR1 LGHDT and CDR2 YNNKEL (reference sequence). In nucleotides, the CDR3 is TGTGCCAGCAGCCCGACTAGCCTTCTTGCGTATACGCAGTATTTT. It yields the protein CASSPTSLLAYTQYF.

Only a few counts were recorded for this clonotype. CDR3 sequence reads: CSASRGTSGNTIYF. In nucleotides, the CDR3 is TGCAGTGCTAGCCGCGGGACTTCTGGAAACACCATATATTTT. The J gene is TRBJ1-3, the V gene TRBV20-1, with D possibly matching TRBD1 (5 bases). Trimming left V 3 bases short and J 1 base short, with 10 bases between. The CDR3 extends over 14 amino acids. Per germline, CDR1 DFQATT and CDR2 SNEGSKA (reference sequence).

The CDR3 loop is CASRARQGGSDTQYF. The CDR3 nucleotides are TGTGCCAGCAGGGCCCGACAGGGTGGGTCAGATACGCAGTATTTT. The chain uses TRBV12-3 or TRBV12-4 and TRBJ2-3; 7 positions agree with TRBD1. Unmatched junction bases numbered 10, after V lost 6 bases and J lost 4 bases. The CDR3 is 15 amino acids.

This clonotype was seen only a few times. The genes are TRBV27 and TRBJ1-5; 7 nucleotides align to TRBD1. After removal of 8 bases from V and 0 bases from J, the junction contained 13 bases not matched to a gene. Germline lookup yields CDR1 MNHEY and CDR2 SMNVEV (reference sequence). CDR3 size: 17 residues. The CDR3 spells CASSGRGTANSNQPQHF. DNA for the CDR3: TGTGCCAGCTCAGGCAGGGGGACAGCTAATAGCAATCAGCCCCAGCATTTT.

As for this clonotype: One end of the junction is discordant with germline, which a read error may explain. The chain uses TRBV29-1 and TRBJ1-2; TRBD1 might be the D (5 bases). The CDR3 runs 11 residues. Per the germline V gene, CDR1 is SQVTM and CDR2 is ANQGSEA. CDR3 nucleotide sequence: TGCGGCGTTGGTCGCAGGGTCAGCTACACCTTC. Its translation: CGVGRRVSYTF.